This record covers a single T cell receptor beta chain. Original methodology: Estimates of nucleated cell counts were drawn from the amplification of reference gene primers. Clones were sequenced by immunoSEQ multiplex PCR, and TCRdb holds only the in-frame ones, with some missing. The DNA was the basis for D and trimming; V, J and clone size are from that table. The top ten hold 5.5% to 6.5% of the sample, which has some 40,000 clones, roughly 63% seen once. The sample belongs to a study of blood T cell repertoires in COVID-19. Study information: Samples came from the United States, Italy and Spain, spanning acute and convalescent COVID-19. T cells, B-cell-depleted T cells, or PBMCs supplied cDNA or gDNA.

The germline V gene encodes CDR1 SGHDT and CDR2 YYEEEE. The CDR3 is 16 residues long. V lost 4 bases, J lost 2 bases, and 16 bases lay in between. The clonotype was recovered from a man older than 75 with acute or convalescent COVID-19. V usage is TRBV5-6 and J usage is TRBJ1-3; D possibly corresponds to TRBD1 (5 bases). Sequences were obtained from peripheral blood. The CDR3 spells CASSQRAGDAGNTIYF. The CDR3 DNA is TGTGCCAGCAGCCAACGGGCGGGGGACGCTGGAAACACCATATATTTT.